Below, 5 T cell receptor beta chains from the same sample are listed, as sequenced in a study of blood T cells in healthy people across ages. The authors ran a second PCR of about 6 to 12 cycles using a sample-barcoded 5' primer and a J-beta primer mix. TCRdb used MiXCR to reprocess the 5' RACE reads, holding one entry per CDR3 protein. Found here are roughly 1.5 million distinct CDR3 sequences, approximately 43% of them singletons; the top ten hold around 4%. Input material: blood. Receptor source: a woman under 30 in good health.

The J gene is TRBJ2-5, the V gene TRBV20-1, with D perhaps given as TRBD1 or TRBD2 (5 bases each). The J call is in doubt because the DNA end fits TRBJ2-7 better. The CDR3 sequence is 14 residues long. Germline V gene data show CDR1 as DFQATT and CDR2 as SNEGSKA (reference sequence). Here the CDR3 DNA reads TGCAGTGCTAGAGCGGGACGGAATACCTACGAGCAGTACTTC. This encodes CSARAGRNTYEQYF.

The rearrangement links TRBV11-2 to TRBJ2-1; 8 nucleotides line up with TRBD2. TRBJ2-7 matches the DNA end more closely, so the J call is doubtful. This CDR3 comprises 16 residues. The germline CDR1 and CDR2 sequences are SGHAT and FQNNGV. The CDR3 is CASSFQRGSSYNEQYF. For the CDR3, the DNA is TGTGCCAGCAGCTTTCAGCGGGGGAGCTCCTACAATGAGCAGTACTTC.

This chain connects TRBV2 to TRBJ1-1; TRBD1 matches at 8 bases. The V segment lost 8 bases and the J segment 4 bases; nucleotides outside the gene matches: 9. Germline CDR1 is SNHLY and CDR2 is FYNNEI. This CDR3 has 14 residues. CDR3 nucleotides: TGTGCCAGCCAATTTCAGGGGGCAGGCACTGAAGCTTTCTTT. Residues: CASQFQGAGTEAFF. The full variable domain, its missing parts supplied by reference TRBV2 and TRBJ1-1, is EPEVTQTPSHQVTQMGQEVILRCVPISNHLYFYWYRQILGQKVEFLVSFYNNEISEKSEIFDDQFSVERPDGSNFTLKIRSTKLEDSAMYFCASQFQGAGTEAFFGQGTRLTVV.

V usage is TRBV29-1 and J usage is TRBJ2-1; TRBD1 matches 9 bases. This CDR3 region has 14 residues. Germline V lookup: CDR1 SQVTM, CDR2 ANQGSEA. V trimming: 6 bases; J trimming: 3 bases; junction bases outside the gene matches: 6. The CDR3 coding sequence is TGCAGCGTATCGGACAGGGGATTCTACAATGAGCAGTTCTTC. Its translation is CSVSDRGFYNEQFF.

The chain is built from TRBV7-9 and TRBJ2-1; 8 bases agree with TRBD2. With the DNA end fitting TRBJ2-7 better, the J assignment may be wrong. Germline loops: CDR1 SEHNR, CDR2 FQNEAQ (reference sequence). The CDR3 extends over 16 amino acids. The CDR3 nucleotides read TGTGCCAGCAGCTTAGCGCTAGGACTAGCATACAATGAGCAGTACTTC. It yields the protein CASSLALGLAYNEQYF.